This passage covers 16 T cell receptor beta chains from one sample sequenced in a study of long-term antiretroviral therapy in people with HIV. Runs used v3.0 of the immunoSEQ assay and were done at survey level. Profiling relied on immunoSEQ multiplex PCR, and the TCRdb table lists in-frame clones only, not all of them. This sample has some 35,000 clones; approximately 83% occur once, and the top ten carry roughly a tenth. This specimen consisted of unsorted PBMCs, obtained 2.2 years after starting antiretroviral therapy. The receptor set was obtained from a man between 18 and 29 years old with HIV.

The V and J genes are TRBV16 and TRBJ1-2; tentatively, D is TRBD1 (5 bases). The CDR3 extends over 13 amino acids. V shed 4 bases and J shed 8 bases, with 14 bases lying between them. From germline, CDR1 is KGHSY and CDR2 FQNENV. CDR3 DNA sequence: TGTGCCAGCAGCCCCTTCTTGGGGGGAGGCTACACCTTC. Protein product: CASSPFLGGGYTF.

The chain's CDR3 is CASSTENTEAFF. The CDR3 DNA is TGTGCCAGCAGTACAGAGAACACTGAAGCTTTCTTT. The chain recombines TRBV6-4 with TRBJ1-1; D call uncertain. This CDR3 is built from 12 residues. Germline V CDR1 and CDR2: MRHNA, SNTAGT. Trimming took off 5 bases at V and 1 base at J, with 5 bases between the two ends.

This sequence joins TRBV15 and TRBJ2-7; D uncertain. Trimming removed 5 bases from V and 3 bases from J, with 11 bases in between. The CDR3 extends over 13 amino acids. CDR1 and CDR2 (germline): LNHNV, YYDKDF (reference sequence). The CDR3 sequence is CATSLNLGYEQYF. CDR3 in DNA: TGTGCCACCAGCTTAAACCTAGGCTACGAGCAGTACTTC.

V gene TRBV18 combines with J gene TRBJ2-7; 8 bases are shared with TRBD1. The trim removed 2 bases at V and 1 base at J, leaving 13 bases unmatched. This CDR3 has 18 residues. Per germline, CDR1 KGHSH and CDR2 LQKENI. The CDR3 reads CASSPAYSQGVLSYEQYF. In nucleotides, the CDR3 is TGTGCCAGCTCACCAGCCTACTCACAGGGGGTGCTATCCTACGAGCAGTACTTC.

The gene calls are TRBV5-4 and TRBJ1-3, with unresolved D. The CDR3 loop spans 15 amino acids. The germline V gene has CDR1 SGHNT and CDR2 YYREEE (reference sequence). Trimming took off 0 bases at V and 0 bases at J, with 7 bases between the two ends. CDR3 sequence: CASSLGPSSGNTIYF. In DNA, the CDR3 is TGTGCCAGCAGCTTGGGGCCGAGCTCTGGAAACACCATATATTTT.

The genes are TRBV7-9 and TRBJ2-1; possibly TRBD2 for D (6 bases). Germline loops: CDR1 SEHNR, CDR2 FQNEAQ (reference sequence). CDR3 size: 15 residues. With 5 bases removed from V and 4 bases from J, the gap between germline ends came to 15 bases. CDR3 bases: TGTGCCAGCAGCCGCGGGGAAACTACGTACAATGAGCAGTTCTTC. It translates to CASSRGETTYNEQFF.

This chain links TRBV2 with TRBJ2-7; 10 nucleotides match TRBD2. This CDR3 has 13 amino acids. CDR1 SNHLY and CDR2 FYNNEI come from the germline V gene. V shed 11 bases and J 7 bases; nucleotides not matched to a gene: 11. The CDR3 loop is CAYTGTSAREQYF. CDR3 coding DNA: TGTGCCTACACCGGGACTAGCGCTCGTGAGCAGTACTTC.

The CDR3 DNA sequence: TGTGCCATCACCCCGGGACAGGGATCCTACGAGCAGTACTTC. Translating gives CAITPGQGSYEQYF. V is TRBV10-3 and J is TRBJ2-7, with TRBD1 matching over 9 bases. The V and J ends lost 7 bases and 1 base, in that order; junction bases with no gene match: 5. The length of the CDR3 is 14 residues. CDR1 is ENHRY and CDR2 is SYGVKD in the germline V gene.

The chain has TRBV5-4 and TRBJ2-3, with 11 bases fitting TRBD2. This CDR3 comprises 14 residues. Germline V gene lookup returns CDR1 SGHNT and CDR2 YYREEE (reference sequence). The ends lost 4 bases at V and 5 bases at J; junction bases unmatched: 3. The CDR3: CASSIAGGEDTQYF. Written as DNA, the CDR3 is TGTGCCAGCAGCATAGCGGGAGGGGAAGATACGCAGTATTTT. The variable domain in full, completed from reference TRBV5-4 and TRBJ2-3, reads ETGVTQSPTHLIKTRGQQVTLRCSSQSGHNTVSWYQQALGQGPQFIFQYYREEENGRGNFPPRFSGLQFPNYSSELNVNALELDDSALYLCASSIAGGEDTQYFGPGTRLTVL.

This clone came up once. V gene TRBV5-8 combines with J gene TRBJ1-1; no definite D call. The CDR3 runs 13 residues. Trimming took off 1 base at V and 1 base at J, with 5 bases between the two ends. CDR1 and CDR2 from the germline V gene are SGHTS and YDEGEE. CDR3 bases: TGTGCCAGCAGCTTGTACCCGAACACTGAAGCTTTCTTT. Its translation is CASSLYPNTEAFF.

Here the CDR3 reads CASSWGQGAETQYF. The CDR3, as DNA: TGTGCCAGCAGTTGGGGACAGGGGGCAGAGACCCAGTACTTC. The V and J genes are TRBV27 and TRBJ2-5; TRBD1 agrees at 12 bases. The CDR3 has 14 amino acids. Germline V gene sequence: CDR1 MNHEY, CDR2 SMNVEV (reference sequence). V gave up 4 bases and J gave up 4 bases; unmatched junction bases: 1.

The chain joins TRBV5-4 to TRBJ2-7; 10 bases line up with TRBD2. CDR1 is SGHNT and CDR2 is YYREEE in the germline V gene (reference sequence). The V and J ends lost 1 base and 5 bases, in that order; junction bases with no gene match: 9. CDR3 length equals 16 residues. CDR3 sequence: CASSLLGSSGRNEQYF. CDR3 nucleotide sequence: TGTGCCAGCAGCTTGCTGGGGAGTAGCGGGAGGAACGAGCAGTACTTC.

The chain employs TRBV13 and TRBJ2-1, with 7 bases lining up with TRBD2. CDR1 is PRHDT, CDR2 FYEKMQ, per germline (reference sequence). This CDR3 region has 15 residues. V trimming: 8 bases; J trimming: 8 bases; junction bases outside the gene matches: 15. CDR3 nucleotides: TGTGCCAGCGTCCTCCAGGGCGGGAGTACAGATGAGCAGTTCTTC. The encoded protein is CASVLQGGSTDEQFF.

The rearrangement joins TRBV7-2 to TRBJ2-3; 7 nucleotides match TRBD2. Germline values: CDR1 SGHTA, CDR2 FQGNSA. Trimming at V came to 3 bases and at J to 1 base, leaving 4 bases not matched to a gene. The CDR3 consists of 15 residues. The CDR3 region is CASSFGAGGTDTQYF. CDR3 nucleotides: TGTGCCAGCAGCTTCGGGGCGGGAGGCACAGATACGCAGTATTTT.

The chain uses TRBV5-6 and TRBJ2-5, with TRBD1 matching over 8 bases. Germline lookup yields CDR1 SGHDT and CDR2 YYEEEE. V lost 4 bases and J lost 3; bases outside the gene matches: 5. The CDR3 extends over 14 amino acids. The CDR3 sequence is CASSRQGTKETQYF. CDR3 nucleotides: TGTGCCAGCAGCAGACAGGGGACAAAAGAGACCCAGTACTTC.

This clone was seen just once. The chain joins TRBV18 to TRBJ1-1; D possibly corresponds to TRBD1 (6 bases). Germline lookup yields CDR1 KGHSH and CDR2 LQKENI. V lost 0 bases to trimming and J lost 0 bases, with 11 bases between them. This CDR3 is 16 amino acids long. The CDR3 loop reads CASSPPNAGVNTEAFF. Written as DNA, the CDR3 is TGTGCCAGCTCACCACCTAACGCAGGGGTGAACACTGAAGCTTTCTTT.